The 17 T cell receptor beta chains presented below share a single source sample, sequenced in a study of blood T cell repertoires in COVID-19. Generated by immunoSEQ multiplex PCR, the TCRdb table keeps only in-frame clones and is missing some. This table has 200,000 to 250,000 clones, roughly 76% appearing once. Sequenced material: peripheral blood. The receptors here all came from a woman of 80 years or more with COVID-19, enrolled during active disease.

This clone was detected once. The chain joins TRBV3-1 (or the pseudogene TRBV3-2) to TRBJ2-2; 9 positions agree with TRBD2. Germline CDR1 and CDR2: LGHDT and YNNKEL (reference sequence). CDR3 length equals 16 residues. The V gene end was trimmed by 4 bases and the J gene end by 4 bases; junction bases not matched to a gene: 7. CDR3: CASSPGRTSATGELFF. CDR3 nucleotide sequence: TGTGCCAGCAGCCCCGGTCGGACTAGCGCCACCGGGGAGCTGTTTTTT.

This sequence joins TRBV7-9 and TRBJ1-2; the D gene is possibly TRBD1 (6 bases). CDR3 length equals 13 residues. With 5 bases removed from V and 4 bases from J, the gap between germline ends came to 11 bases. Germline assignment: CDR1 SEHNR and CDR2 FQNEAQ (reference sequence). This CDR3 reads CASSPGQIYGYTF. In nucleotides, the CDR3 is TGTGCCAGCAGCCCCGGACAGATCTATGGCTACACCTTC.

A few counts support this clone. The V and J genes are TRBV3-1 (or the pseudogene TRBV3-2) and TRBJ1-1; D not certain. The CDR3 spans 12 residues. Trimming took off 4 bases at V and 6 bases at J, with 9 bases between the two ends. Germline values: CDR1 LGHDT, CDR2 YNNKEL (reference sequence). The CDR3 loop reads CASSPHGAEAFF. Written as DNA, the CDR3 is TGTGCCAGCAGCCCGCACGGGGCTGAAGCTTTCTTT.

Here the CDR3 reads CASRRGGVQETQYF. The CDR3 DNA is TGTGCCAGCAGGCGCGGGGGGGTACAAGAGACCCAGTACTTC. V usage is TRBV6-5 and J usage is TRBJ2-5, with TRBD2 identical over 9 bases. Germline V lookup: CDR1 MNHEY, CDR2 SVGAGI. The trim removed 6 bases at V and 2 bases at J, leaving 4 bases unmatched. The CDR3 loop spans 14 amino acids.

This clone was seen a few times. The chain recombines TRBV7-9 with TRBJ1-1; D ambiguous. Germline V gene data show CDR1 as SEHNR and CDR2 as FQNEAQ (reference sequence). CDR3 length: 14 residues. The V end lost 5 bases, the J end lost 5 bases, and 15 bases lay between the germline ends. Written as DNA, the CDR3 is TGTGCCAGCAGCCCCGGACTTGGGTCTACTGAAGCTTTCTTT. This sequence encodes CASSPGLGSTEAFF.

The genes are TRBV6-6 and TRBJ2-5; D possibly corresponds to TRBD2 (6 bases). This CDR3 region has 14 residues. Per the germline V gene, CDR1 is MNHNY and CDR2 is SVGAGI (reference sequence). V gave up 0 bases and J gave up 5 bases, with 10 bases separating them. CDR3 region: CASSYSMAGETQYF. CDR3 DNA sequence: TGTGCCAGCAGTTACTCGATGGCGGGGGAGACCCAGTACTTC.

This clone was counted a few times. The V and J genes are TRBV6-2 or TRBV6-3 and TRBJ2-3; unclear D gene. The CDR3 is 11 residues long. V dropped 4 bases and J dropped 7 bases, with 6 bases sitting between them. The germline V gene has CDR1 MNHEY and CDR2 SVGEGT. The CDR3 loop reads CASSSQYTQYF. DNA of the CDR3: TGTGCCAGCAGTTCCCAATATACGCAGTATTTT.

The chain has TRBV28 and TRBJ1-5; D call uncertain. Germline V gives CDR1 MDHEN, CDR2 SYDVKM. The CDR3 runs to 18 residues. V dropped 7 bases and J dropped 2 bases, with 24 bases sitting between them. The CDR3 nucleotides read TGTGCCAGCACGCCTGGGTCAAGAGGGATTTGGGGCAATCAGCCCCAGCATTTT. Amino acids: CASTPGSRGIWGNQPQHF. Drawing the rest from reference TRBV28 and TRBJ1-5, the complete variable domain is DVKVTQSSRYLVKRTGEKVFLECVQDMDHENMFWYRQDPGLGLRLIYFSYDVKMKEKGDIPEGYSVSREKKERFSLILESASTNQTSMYLCASTPGSRGIWGNQPQHFGDGTRLSIL.

The rearrangement joins TRBV30 to TRBJ1-5; D perhaps matches TRBD1 (5 bases). Germline V CDR1 and CDR2: GTSNPN, SVGIG (reference sequence). The CDR3 is 13 residues long. V was pared by 0 bases and J by 5 bases, with 8 bases between. CDR3 protein: CAWSVGADQPQHF. CDR3 bases: TGTGCCTGGAGTGTAGGGGCAGATCAGCCCCAGCATTTT.

This clone was observed a few times. The chain has TRBV21-1 and TRBJ1-1. TRBV21-1 is deemed a pseudogene. The CDR3 contains 16 residues. As DNA, the CDR3 is TGTGCCAGCACCAAACTACATCGGGGAGAAAACACTGAAGCTTTCTTT. Protein sequence: CASTKLHRGENTEAFF.

The chain is built from TRBV3-1 (or the pseudogene TRBV3-2) and TRBJ2-5; TRBD2 matches at 8 bases. V gave up 3 bases and J gave up 0 bases; unmatched junction bases: 6. The CDR3 is 16 amino acids. The germline gives CDR1 LGHDT, CDR2 YNNKEL (reference sequence). DNA for the CDR3: TGTGCCAGCAGCCAGTGGGCTAGCGGGTACCAAGAGACCCAGTACTTC. Protein: CASSQWASGYQETQYF.

J is TRBJ2-5 and V is TRBV11-2; no firm D call. Germline V gene sequence: CDR1 SGHAT, CDR2 FQNNGV. This CDR3 contains 15 residues. V lost 0 bases, J lost 4 bases, and 12 bases lay in between. CDR3 region: CASSLDLRTLETQYF. The CDR3 DNA sequence: TGTGCCAGCAGCTTAGATCTGCGAACTTTAGAGACCCAGTACTTC.

The CDR3: CASSKQGYNEQFF. The CDR3 coding sequence is TGCGCCAGCAGCAAACAGGGGTACAATGAGCAGTTCTTC. This chain joins TRBV5-1 and TRBJ2-1; 7 bases agree with TRBD1. With 4 bases clipped from V and 4 bases from J, the junction kept 2 bases outside the gene matches. Germline V gives CDR1 SGHRS, CDR2 YFSETQ. The CDR3 totals 13 residues.

The gene calls are TRBV29-1 and TRBJ1-5, with D unresolved. The CDR3 sequence is 13 residues long. CDR1 SQVTM and CDR2 ANQGSEA come from the germline V gene. Between the trimmed V and J ends, which lost 4 bases and 4 bases, there was a span of 11 bases. The CDR3 loop reads CSVAESPNQPQHF. The DNA for the CDR3 is TGCAGCGTTGCGGAGTCGCCAAATCAGCCCCAGCATTTT.

The chain has TRBV2 and TRBJ2-4; the D gene is possibly TRBD2 (5 bases). Trimming left V 6 bases short and J 8 bases short, with 11 bases between. The length of the CDR3 is 12 residues. Germline V CDR1 and CDR2: SNHLY, FYNNEI. The CDR3 region has the DNA TGTGCCAGCAGGAGGGAAACCGACATTCAGTACTTC. This translates into CASRRETDIQYF.

The chain couples TRBV6-5 to TRBJ1-1, with D maybe TRBD1 (6 bases). Trimming stripped 5 bases from V and 5 bases from J, with 12 bases between. The CDR3 is 13 residues long. The germline CDR1 and CDR2 sequences are MNHEY and SVGAGI. CDR3 nucleotide sequence: TGTGCCAGCAGTATTCAAAGGGGGACTGAAGCTTTCTTT. Translating gives CASSIQRGTEAFF.

The chain couples TRBV4-1 to TRBJ2-3, with a possible D match to TRBD2 (5 bases). V was cut by 4 bases and J by 2 bases, with 10 bases left in between. The CDR3 contains 14 residues. Germline loops: CDR1 MGHRA, CDR2 YSYEKL. The DNA for the CDR3 is TGCGCCAGCAGCCTCCTTGGACTCACAGATACGCAGTATTTT. Residues: CASSLLGLTDTQYF.